The 20 T cell receptor beta chains below come from one sample, sequenced in a study of T cells after yellow fever vaccination (dated by TCRdb to about 2019). This specimen's treatment or condition label, per the study, means: live attenuated yellow fever vaccine strain. The library was produced with 5' RACE. Sequencing was performed on an Illumina HiSeq 2500. In TCRdb, the public reads were trimmed at Q25 with fastp and aligned with MiXCR, with productive beta chains retained. Rows are combined by CDR3 protein, so each entry shows the most common genes and DNA. Counted in this sample were hundreds of thousands of distinct CDR3 sequences; approximately 13% of them appeared once. Jointly, the top ten make up over 11% of the sample. The starting material was PBMCs, obtained on the day of the yellow fever booster vaccination. All receptors derive from a man younger than 45 who received the YFV17D yellow fever vaccine.

At least ten counts were recorded for this clonotype. J is TRBJ1-5 and V is TRBV7-2; D gene unclear. Trimming left V 0 bases short and J 6 bases short, with 12 bases between. There are 15 residues in the CDR3. Germline values: CDR1 SGHTA, CDR2 FQGNSA. The CDR3 protein is CASSLAYGETQPQHF. CDR3 coding DNA: TGTGCCAGCAGCTTAGCTTACGGGGAAACTCAGCCCCAGCATTTT.

This clonotype has only a few counts. CDR3 sequence: CASSQDMSRGDTQYF. CDR3 coding DNA: TGTGCCAGCAGCCAAGATATGTCACGAGGGGATACGCAGTATTTT. This chain connects TRBV4-2 to TRBJ2-3; D might be TRBD2 (5 bases). This CDR3 contains 15 residues. The germline CDR1 and CDR2 sequences are LGHNA and YNFKEQ. V was clipped by 0 bases and J by 6 bases, with 13 bases between them.

There are a few counts of this clonotype. The rearrangement uses TRBV20-1 and TRBJ2-1; 9 nucleotides align to TRBD2. CDR1 and CDR2 from the germline V gene are DFQATT and SNEGSKA (reference sequence). The J segment lost 2 bases and the V segment lost 1 base, leaving 3 bases of the junction unmatched. CDR3 length: 15 residues. Written as DNA, the CDR3 is TGCAGTGCTAGAGCGTTAGCGGGAGCCTACAATGAGCAGTTCTTC. Its translation: CSARALAGAYNEQFF.

This clonotype was observed a few times. CDR3 DNA: TGTGCCAGCAGCCCGTTGGCCGGGACAGGGGTGGTGAATGAGCAGTTCTTC. The encoded protein is CASSPLAGTGVVNEQFF. This sequence joins TRBV9 and TRBJ2-1, with TRBD1 matching over 10 bases. The CDR3 length is 17 residues. The trim removed 4 bases at V and 7 bases at J, leaving 14 bases unmatched. CDR1 is SGDLS, CDR2 YYNGEE, per germline. The full variable domain, with the rest looked up from reference TRBV9 and TRBJ2-1, is DSGVTQTPKHLITATGQRVTLRCSPRSGDLSVYWYQQSLDQGLQFLIQYYNGEERAKGNILERFSAQQFPDLHSELNLSSLELGDSALYFCASSPLAGTGVVNEQFFGPGTRLTVL.

V is TRBV5-1 and J is TRBJ2-5; D not resolved. Germline V CDR1 and CDR2: SGHRS, YFSETQ. This CDR3 has 13 amino acids. V was clipped by 2 bases and J by 5 bases, with 10 bases between them. In nucleotides, the CDR3 is TGCGCCAGCAGCTTAGGCGAATCGGAGACCCAGTACTTC. This codes for CASSLGESETQYF.

The rearrangement joins TRBV7-2 to TRBJ2-3; TRBD2 agrees at 9 bases. V trimming: 3 bases; J trimming: 5 bases; junction bases outside the gene matches: 18. This CDR3 has 19 residues. Germline CDR1 and CDR2: SGHTA and FQGNSA. The CDR3 region has the DNA TGTGCCAGCAGCTTGCGTAGTATGGCGGGAGGGCCTGGGTTAGATACGCAGTATTTT. It codes for CASSLRSMAGGPGLDTQYF.

The chain recombines TRBV7-6 with TRBJ2-1; TRBD1 agrees at 7 bases. From germline, CDR1 is SGHVS and CDR2 FNYEAQ. The CDR3 totals 18 residues. The V gene end was trimmed by 0 bases and the J gene end by 10 bases; junction bases not matched to a gene: 18. This chain's CDR3 is CASSLAGQGGADSGEQFF. In DNA, the CDR3 is TGTGCCAGCAGCTTAGCGGGACAAGGGGGCGCGGACTCAGGGGAGCAGTTCTTC.

The chain combines TRBV10-3 with TRBJ2-7; D perhaps matches TRBD2 (6 bases). Per germline, CDR1 ENHRY and CDR2 SYGVKD. The CDR3 runs to 13 residues. V was trimmed by 4 bases and J by 3 bases, leaving 10 bases between them. The CDR3 here is CAISGTTNYEQYF. The CDR3 coding sequence is TGTGCCATCAGTGGGACTACCAACTACGAGCAGTACTTC.

This clonotype has only a few counts. CDR3 sequence reads: CASTTGPTDTQYF. In DNA, the CDR3 is TGTGCCAGCACGACAGGCCCCACAGATACGCAGTATTTT. V is TRBV7-2 and J is TRBJ2-3, with D possibly matching TRBD1 (6 bases). Trimming removed 7 bases from V and 2 bases from J, with 10 bases in between. The CDR3 has 13 amino acids. Germline CDR1 is SGHTA and CDR2 is FQGNSA.

V is TRBV18 and J is TRBJ2-2; 7 bases are a match to TRBD1. Per the germline V gene, CDR1 is KGHSH and CDR2 is LQKENI. This CDR3 has 15 amino acids. The ends lost 9 bases at V and 1 base at J; junction bases unmatched: 8. CDR3 residues: CASPRGPQNTGELFF. CDR3 in DNA: TGTGCCAGTCCAAGGGGGCCACAGAACACCGGGGAGCTGTTTTTT.

The V gene is TRBV19, the J gene TRBJ2-3; D remains unclear. Trimming took off 0 bases at V and 5 bases at J, with 6 bases between the two ends. The CDR3 runs 13 residues. CDR1 is LNHDA, CDR2 SQIVND, per germline (reference sequence). CDR3 nucleotide sequence: TGTGCCAGTAGTATAGATCATCAAGATACGCAGTATTTT. Amino acids: CASSIDHQDTQYF.

This clonotype was counted ten times or more. The chain combines TRBV4-3 with TRBJ2-1; 7 bases fit TRBD2. The V segment lost 0 bases and the J segment 9 bases; nucleotides outside the gene matches: 11. The CDR3 loop spans 16 amino acids. In germline, CDR1 is LGHNA, CDR2 YSLEER. This CDR3 is CASSQDLAGVRLEQFF. The CDR3 DNA follows: TGCGCCAGCAGCCAAGATTTGGCGGGAGTACGTCTTGAGCAGTTCTTC.

The J gene is TRBJ1-5, the V gene TRBV6-1, with no clear D. The V end lost 6 bases, the J end lost 0 bases, and 9 bases lay between the germline ends. Germline V gene lookup returns CDR1 MNHNS and CDR2 SASEGT. This CDR3 spans 14 amino acids. CDR3 in DNA: TGTGCCAGCAGAGCCTTAGTTAGCAATCAGCCCCAGCATTTT. Encoded protein: CASRALVSNQPQHF.

This clonotype has a handful of counts. The rearrangement links TRBV4-3 to TRBJ2-3; D unclear. The CDR3 contains 13 residues. V dropped 4 bases and J dropped 2 bases, with 7 bases sitting between them. In germline, CDR1 is LGHNA, CDR2 YSLEER. The CDR3 protein is CASSPTFTDTQYF. DNA for the CDR3: TGCGCCAGCAGCCCCACCTTCACAGATACGCAGTATTTT.

The chain is built from TRBV9 and TRBJ1-5; D not resolved. Germline lookup yields CDR1 SGDLS and CDR2 YYNGEE. There are 13 residues in the CDR3. V was pared by 3 bases and J by 3 bases, with 7 bases between. The CDR3, as DNA: TGTGCCAGCAGCGCCGGGCACAATCAGCCCCAGCATTTT. The encoded protein is CASSAGHNQPQHF.

This chain uses TRBV29-1 with TRBJ1-2; D perhaps matches TRBD1 (6 bases). Germline CDR1 is SQVTM and CDR2 is ANQGSEA. Trimming pared 7 bases from V and 8 bases from J, leaving 11 bases between. This CDR3 is 10 amino acids long. For the CDR3, the DNA is TGCAGCGCAGGGGACGAGGGCTACACCTTC. Protein: CSAGDEGYTF.

This clonotype was observed a handful of times. The J gene is TRBJ2-1, the V gene TRBV20-1, with D perhaps matching TRBD1 or TRBD2 (6 bases each). Germline CDR1 reads DFQATT; CDR2 reads SNEGSKA (reference sequence). Deletions cut 8 bases from V and 6 bases from J, with 17 bases between. This CDR3 contains 13 residues. CDR3: CSFIGGRSNEQFF. The CDR3 DNA sequence: TGCAGTTTTATAGGGGGGCGGTCCAATGAGCAGTTCTTC.

Only a few counts were recorded for this clonotype. The chain is built from TRBV30 and TRBJ2-3; D might be TRBD1 (6 bases). Trimming cost V 3 bases and J 4 bases, with 17 bases left between them. This CDR3 comprises 15 residues. CDR1 and CDR2 from the germline V gene are GTSNPN and SVGIG (reference sequence). This CDR3 reads CAWRATGTKADTQYF. As DNA, the CDR3 is TGTGCCTGGAGAGCGACAGGTACTAAGGCAGATACGCAGTATTTT.

There are a few counts of this clonotype. The V gene is TRBV20-1, the J gene TRBJ2-5; D is undetermined. The V gene's germline CDR1 is DFQATT and CDR2 SNEGSKA (reference sequence). CDR3 length equals 13 residues. V dropped 2 bases and J dropped 0 bases, with 7 bases sitting between them. The CDR3 loop is CSARRDYQETQYF. Written as DNA, the CDR3 is TGCAGTGCTAGAAGGGATTACCAAGAGACCCAGTACTTC.

This clonotype was counted ten times or more. The chain employs TRBV10-3 and TRBJ1-1; D is perhaps TRBD1 (6 bases). With 11 bases removed from V and 4 bases from J, the gap between germline ends came to 11 bases. This CDR3 has 11 amino acids. Germline V gene sequence: CDR1 ENHRY, CDR2 SYGVKD. The CDR3 protein is CASQGPTEAFF. CDR3 bases: TGTGCCTCCCAGGGGCCCACTGAAGCTTTCTTT.